This entry is about one T cell receptor beta chain. Its matching antigen is unknown. These data belong to a study of vaccination effects on CD4 cells after COVID-19. The wider study: A couple of convalescent patients each provided a sample, at 16 days and at one week before vaccination.

Overall study results and limits: Most post-vaccine spike-reactive clones in convalescents were new, not infection-derived.

The CDR3 loop spans 15 amino acids. Germline V gene data show CDR1 as MNHEY and CDR2 as SVGEGT. V was shortened by 2 bases and J by 4 bases, with 13 bases between the two germline ends. Using viral peptide pools, the ViraFEST assay grew out antigen-specific CD4+ T cells prior to sequencing. Following 10 days of culture, CD4+ T cells were isolated. PCR showed that the person got SARS-CoV-2 infection at some point between March and December 2020. Clones were sequenced by immunoSEQ multiplex PCR, and TCRdb holds only the in-frame ones, with some missing. The sample yields 24,000 or so clones, 69% seen once.

This sequence joins TRBV6-2 or TRBV6-3 and TRBJ2-3; D might be TRBD1 (5 bases). This TCR came from a human donor who had a prior SARS-CoV-2 infection. Sample: CD4+ T cells from PBMCs cultured with SARS-CoV-2 spike peptides, taken before COVID-19 vaccination. Here the CDR3 DNA reads TGTGCCAGCAGTTACGCGGCAGGGTTTTCAGATACGCAGTATTTT. It translates to CASSYAAGFSDTQYF.